This entry describes one T cell receptor (beta chain). Its antigen is currently unknown. The data belong to a study of T-cell memory formation after mild COVID-19. Germline loops: CDR1 SGHRS, CDR2 YFSETQ. V was pared by 7 bases and J by 0 bases, with 14 bases between. The CDR3 has 14 residues. Broader study findings: Day 15 to 85 contracting clones showed balanced CD4/CD8; later expanders leaned CD4+. For contracting clones, CD4+ ones sat mainly in CM and EM, CD8+ in EMRA. There were some responding clones in pre-infection memory, which suggested that cross-reactive memory had joined.

A single record per CDR3 protein comes from TCRdb applying MiXCR to the 5' RACE reads. There are approximately 290,000 distinct CDR3 sequences in the sample; roughly a fifth occur only once, and about 21% lies in the top ten. The genes are TRBV5-1 and TRBJ2-7, with D perhaps TRBD1 or TRBD2 (5 bases each). Sequenced sample: PBMCs or a T cell subset sorted from them (not recorded which). This clonotype was obtained from a man aged 18 to 30 who had mild COVID-19 (a few samples of this study predate the infection). Cell type and time point are not known. The CDR3 sequence: CASRVGVSSYEQYF. The CDR3 bases are TGCGCCAGCCGGGTGGGGGTGAGCTCCTACGAGCAGTACTTC.